The rows below give T cell receptor beta chains drawn from one sample of a study of human T cells and chemical hapten exposure. TCRdb recomputed calls from the RACE reads with MiXCR, one row per CDR3 protein. This repertoire shows more than 65,000 distinct CDR3 sequences, 10% found once; its top ten account for about 1.4%. The sequencing used whole blood, collected in connection with sensitization to the hapten diphenylcyclopropenone (DPC). The receptors come from a woman aged 45 to 65 with alopecia areata. Some clones in this sample may be carry-over from other donors' samples. Both conserved end residues are part of each CDR3. Each record gives: V gene, J gene, D gene, clone size, CDR3 protein, CDR3 DNA. D genes are given only for firm matches. The size of a clone is reported for some rows only, either as once, few or many, or as a class for expanded clones.

v_call: TRBV4-1; j_call: TRBJ1-1; d_call: -; clone_size: many; cdr3_aa: CASSQVGQPNTEAFF; cdr3_nt: TGCGCCAGCAGCCAAGTTGGGCAGCCCAACACTGAAGCTTTCTTT
v_call: TRBV7-2; j_call: TRBJ2-5; d_call: -; clone_size: -; cdr3_aa: CASSLALRGETQYF; cdr3_nt: TGTGCCAGCAGCTTAGCCCTTCGCGGGGAGACCCAGTACTTC
v_call: TRBV10-3; j_call: TRBJ2-3; d_call: -; clone_size: -; cdr3_aa: CAISERGGDTQYF; cdr3_nt: TGTGCCATCAGTGAGCGGGGCGGGGATACGCAGTATTTT
v_call: TRBV7-8; j_call: TRBJ2-1; d_call: TRBD1; clone_size: few; cdr3_aa: CASRTDRGDNGEQFF; cdr3_nt: TGTGCCAGCAGGACCGACAGGGGTGACAATGGTGAGCAGTTCTTC
v_call: TRBV7-6; j_call: TRBJ2-7; d_call: -; clone_size: -; cdr3_aa: CASSKEGYEQYF; cdr3_nt: TGTGCCAGCAGCAAAGAGGGCTACGAGCAGTACTTC
v_call: TRBV20-1; j_call: TRBJ2-4; d_call: -; clone_size: -; cdr3_aa: CSGGGLAKDIQYF; cdr3_nt: TGCAGTGGCGGCGGCCTAGCCAAAGACATTCAGTACTTC
v_call: TRBV28; j_call: TRBJ2-7; d_call: TRBD2; clone_size: few; cdr3_aa: CASWKRENSEQYF; cdr3_nt: TGTGCCAGCTGGAAGCGGGAGAATAGCGAGCAGTACTTC
v_call: TRBV20-1; j_call: TRBJ2-1; d_call: -; clone_size: few; cdr3_aa: CSALDRIQGEQFF; cdr3_nt: TGCAGTGCATTAGACAGGATTCAGGGAGAGCAGTTCTTC
v_call: TRBV28; j_call: TRBJ2-1; d_call: -; clone_size: once; cdr3_aa: CASRGQTAEQFF; cdr3_nt: TGTGCCAGCCGCGGACAGACTGCCGAGCAGTTCTTC
v_call: TRBV24-1; j_call: TRBJ2-2; d_call: TRBD1; clone_size: many; cdr3_aa: CATSEKSWDRGDGELFF; cdr3_nt: TGTGCCACCAGTGAGAAATCATGGGACAGGGGTGACGGGGAGCTGTTTTTT
v_call: TRBV27; j_call: TRBJ1-5; d_call: -; clone_size: few; cdr3_aa: CASSLRGGASQPQHF; cdr3_nt: TGTGCCAGCAGTTTACGCGGGGGCGCGTCCCAGCCCCAGCATTTT
v_call: TRBV14; j_call: TRBJ2-3; d_call: -; clone_size: few; cdr3_aa: CASSPVRARADTQYF; cdr3_nt: TGTGCCAGCAGCCCTGTGCGGGCCCGGGCAGATACGCAGTATTTT
v_call: TRBV2; j_call: TRBJ1-5; d_call: TRBD1; clone_size: few; cdr3_aa: CASSQDRFSNQPQHF; cdr3_nt: TGTGCCAGCAGTCAGGACAGGTTTAGCAATCAGCCCCAGCATTTT
v_call: TRBV20-1; j_call: TRBJ2-7; d_call: -; clone_size: few; cdr3_aa: CSATAIPPFEQYF; cdr3_nt: TGCAGTGCCACGGCCATCCCCCCGTTCGAGCAGTACTTC
v_call: TRBV11-1; j_call: TRBJ2-2; d_call: -; clone_size: -; cdr3_aa: CASSLSSSGELFF; cdr3_nt: TGTGCCAGCAGCCTTTCTAGTTCCGGGGAGCTGTTTTTT
v_call: TRBV28; j_call: TRBJ1-5; d_call: -; clone_size: -; cdr3_aa: CASSLGHQPQHF; cdr3_nt: TGTGCCAGCAGTTTGGGCCATCAGCCCCAGCATTTT
v_call: TRBV29-1; j_call: TRBJ2-7; d_call: TRBD2; clone_size: few; cdr3_aa: CSVVAGGREQYF; cdr3_nt: TGCAGCGTTGTAGCGGGAGGGAGGGAGCAGTACTTC
v_call: TRBV3-1; j_call: TRBJ1-1; d_call: TRBD1; clone_size: few; cdr3_aa: CASSLGQQGAKAFF; cdr3_nt: TGTGCCAGCAGCCTTGGCCAACAGGGGGCAAAAGCTTTCTTT
v_call: TRBV4-2; j_call: TRBJ2-1; d_call: -; clone_size: few; cdr3_aa: CASSQGSGPNNEQFF; cdr3_nt: TGTGCCAGCAGCCAAGGGTCTGGGCCGAACAATGAGCAGTTCTTC
v_call: TRBV7-9; j_call: TRBJ2-7; d_call: -; clone_size: few; cdr3_aa: CASRQAAGEQYF; cdr3_nt: TGTGCCAGCAGGCAAGCGGCTGGTGAGCAGTACTTC
v_call: TRBV18; j_call: TRBJ1-1; d_call: -; clone_size: few; cdr3_aa: CASSGDMNTEAFF; cdr3_nt: TGTGCCAGCTCCGGGGACATGAACACTGAAGCTTTCTTT
v_call: TRBV7-2; j_call: TRBJ2-7; d_call: -; clone_size: few; cdr3_aa: CASSLRGGEQYF; cdr3_nt: TGTGCCAGCAGCTTAAGGGGGGGCGAGCAGTACTTC
v_call: TRBV18; j_call: TRBJ1-5; d_call: -; clone_size: many; cdr3_aa: CASSPPWVVGNQPQHF; cdr3_nt: TGTGCCAGCTCACCCCCGTGGGTGGTGGGCAATCAGCCCCAGCATTTT
v_call: TRBV7-6; j_call: TRBJ2-1; d_call: -; clone_size: -; cdr3_aa: CASSPAANEQFF; cdr3_nt: TGTGCCAGCAGCCCGGCAGCCAATGAGCAGTTCTTC
v_call: TRBV9; j_call: TRBJ1-4; d_call: TRBD1; clone_size: few; cdr3_aa: CASSPGTGTMHNEKLFF; cdr3_nt: TGTGCCAGCAGCCCCGGGACAGGAACCATGCATAATGAAAAACTGTTTTTT
v_call: TRBV18; j_call: TRBJ1-5; d_call: -; clone_size: few; cdr3_aa: CASSPSAGPNQPQHF; cdr3_nt: TGTGCCAGCTCACCATCGGCAGGGCCCAATCAGCCCCAGCATTTT
v_call: TRBV7-3; j_call: TRBJ1-1; d_call: TRBD1; clone_size: many; cdr3_aa: CASSLGRGQRMNTEAFF; cdr3_nt: TGTGCCAGCAGCTTAGGGAGGGGACAGAGGATGAACACTGAAGCTTTCTTT
v_call: TRBV18; j_call: TRBJ2-5; d_call: TRBD1; clone_size: few; cdr3_aa: CASSPPGTTGPQETQYF; cdr3_nt: TGTGCCAGCTCACCACCGGGAACGACAGGGCCTCAAGAGACCCAGTACTTC
v_call: TRBV28; j_call: TRBJ2-7; d_call: -; clone_size: many; cdr3_aa: CASSYPPLQYF; cdr3_nt: TGTGCCAGCAGCTATCCCCCACTTCAGTACTTC
v_call: TRBV20-1; j_call: TRBJ1-1; d_call: -; clone_size: -; cdr3_aa: CSASQMNTEAFF; cdr3_nt: TGCAGTGCTTCTCAGATGAACACTGAAGCTTTCTTT
v_call: TRBV18; j_call: TRBJ2-7; d_call: -; clone_size: many; cdr3_aa: CASSPLGEEQYF; cdr3_nt: TGTGCCAGCTCACCATTGGGGGAAGAGCAGTACTTC
v_call: TRBV6-2/TRBV6-3; j_call: TRBJ2-1; d_call: -; clone_size: -; cdr3_aa: CASSSHDPYNEQFF; cdr3_nt: TGTGCCAGCAGTTCCCATGACCCCTACAATGAGCAGTTCTTC
v_call: TRBV18; j_call: TRBJ1-2; d_call: -; clone_size: many; cdr3_aa: CASSPPQGTGYTF; cdr3_nt: TGTGCCAGCTCACCACCTCAAGGGACCGGCTACACCTTC
v_call: TRBV7-2; j_call: TRBJ2-2; d_call: TRBD2; clone_size: few; cdr3_aa: CASSASGENTGELFF; cdr3_nt: TGTGCCAGCAGCGCTAGCGGGGAGAACACCGGGGAGCTGTTTTTT
v_call: TRBV10-3; j_call: TRBJ1-4; d_call: TRBD1; clone_size: many; cdr3_aa: CAISGQGHNEKLFF; cdr3_nt: TGTGCCATCAGTGGACAGGGTCATAATGAAAAACTGTTTTTT
v_call: TRBV7-3; j_call: TRBJ2-4; d_call: -; clone_size: few; cdr3_aa: CASSLSQGNIQYF; cdr3_nt: TGTGCCAGCAGCTTATCCCAGGGAAACATTCAGTACTTC
v_call: TRBV12-3/TRBV12-4; j_call: TRBJ2-1; d_call: TRBD2; clone_size: -; cdr3_aa: CASRQAGGSYNEQFF; cdr3_nt: TGTGCCAGCAGGCAAGCGGGAGGTTCCTACAATGAGCAGTTCTTC
v_call: TRBV18; j_call: TRBJ2-2; d_call: -; clone_size: -; cdr3_aa: CATFHQISNTGELFF; cdr3_nt: TGTGCCACATTTCATCAGATATCGAACACCGGGGAGCTGTTTTTT
v_call: TRBV24-1; j_call: TRBJ2-3; d_call: TRBD1; clone_size: -; cdr3_aa: CATSDTGGTDTQYF; cdr3_nt: TGTGCCACCAGTGACACAGGGGGTACAGATACGCAGTATTTT
v_call: TRBV28; j_call: TRBJ2-1; d_call: TRBD2; clone_size: -; cdr3_aa: CVSKKGASGHISSYNEQFF; cdr3_nt: TGTGTCAGCAAGAAGGGTGCTAGCGGACATATTAGCTCCTACAATGAGCAGTTCTTC
v_call: TRBV5-4; j_call: TRBJ2-2; d_call: -; clone_size: -; cdr3_aa: CASSSQGSGELFF; cdr3_nt: TGTGCCAGCAGCAGCCAGGGAAGCGGGGAGCTGTTTTTT
v_call: TRBV6-5; j_call: TRBJ2-7; d_call: -; clone_size: few; cdr3_aa: CASRRDGYEQYF; cdr3_nt: TGTGCCAGCAGAAGGGACGGATACGAGCAGTACTTC
v_call: TRBV24-1; j_call: TRBJ1-5; d_call: -; clone_size: many; cdr3_aa: CATSDLLADQPQHF; cdr3_nt: TGTGCCACCAGTGATTTGTTGGCGGATCAGCCCCAGCATTTT
v_call: TRBV4-2; j_call: TRBJ2-3; d_call: -; clone_size: -; cdr3_aa: CASSQVFSRGGTDTQYF; cdr3_nt: TGTGCCAGCAGCCAAGTATTTAGCCGAGGAGGCACAGATACGCAGTATTTT
v_call: TRBV3-1; j_call: TRBJ2-3; d_call: -; clone_size: -; cdr3_aa: CASSQDVDTQYF; cdr3_nt: TGTGCCAGCAGCCAAGATGTGGATACGCAGTATTTT
v_call: TRBV7-6; j_call: TRBJ2-3; d_call: -; clone_size: many; cdr3_aa: CASSLGGATSTDTQYF; cdr3_nt: TGTGCCAGCAGCTTAGGCGGGGCTACTAGCACAGATACGCAGTATTTT
v_call: TRBV6-2/TRBV6-3; j_call: TRBJ2-1; d_call: TRBD2; clone_size: few; cdr3_aa: CASSYESGLAGYKQFF; cdr3_nt: TGTGCCAGCAGTTACGAGTCGGGACTAGCGGGGTATAAGCAGTTCTTC
v_call: TRBV28; j_call: TRBJ2-7; d_call: -; clone_size: -; cdr3_aa: CASSMLLGGQYF; cdr3_nt: TGTGCCAGCAGTATGCTCCTTGGGGGGCAGTACTTC
v_call: TRBV29-1; j_call: TRBJ2-1; d_call: TRBD2; clone_size: -; cdr3_aa: CSAGSGSLYNEQFF; cdr3_nt: TGCAGCGCCGGGAGCGGGAGCCTTTACAATGAGCAGTTCTTC